Shown below are 25 T cell receptor beta chains from a single sample sequenced in a study of blood T cell repertoires in COVID-19. The repertoire was sequenced with immunoSEQ multiplex PCR; TCRdb's copy has only in-frame clones and lacks some. The sample comprises more than 35,000 clones, roughly 87% of which are singletons, and 6.2% rests with the top ten. Specimen: peripheral blood. The receptors originated from a human donor in a cohort sampled during active COVID-19.

The chain is built from TRBV11-2 and TRBJ2-1, with D tentatively TRBD2 (6 bases). The CDR3 totals 16 residues. Trimming pared 1 base from V and 4 bases from J, leaving 14 bases between. Per germline, CDR1 SGHAT and CDR2 FQNNGV. CDR3 sequence reads: CASSLGARAGYNEQFF. The CDR3 DNA follows: TGTGCCAGCAGCTTAGGGGCCCGGGCGGGGTACAATGAGCAGTTCTTC.

The chain combines TRBV13 with TRBJ1-6; 7 nucleotides line up with TRBD1. After removal of 0 bases from V and 9 bases from J, the junction contained 5 bases not matched to a gene. The CDR3 is 15 residues long. CDR1 is PRHDT, CDR2 FYEKMQ, per germline (reference sequence). CDR3 sequence: CASSLGRDSRSPLHF. DNA for the CDR3: TGTGCCAGCAGCTTAGGTCGGGACAGTCGTTCACCCCTCCACTTT.

The rearrangement uses TRBV11-2 and TRBJ1-1; D may be TRBD1 (5 bases). This CDR3 region has 15 residues. Deletions cut 6 bases from V and 6 bases from J, with 20 bases between. Germline assignment: CDR1 SGHAT and CDR2 FQNNGV. The CDR3 sequence is CASREGRAGGSEAFF. DNA of the CDR3: TGTGCCAGCAGGGAGGGCAGGGCAGGAGGTTCTGAAGCTTTCTTT.

This CDR3 is CASSQPGQAYEQYF. The CDR3 nucleotides are TGTGCCAGCAGCCAGCCCGGACAGGCCTACGAGCAGTACTTC. The chain is built from TRBV14 and TRBJ2-7; 7 positions match TRBD1. CDR3 length: 14 residues. CDR1 and CDR2 (germline): SGHDN, FVKESK. J gave up 2 bases and V 3 bases, and 4 bases lay outside the gene matches.

V usage is TRBV11-3 and J usage is TRBJ2-3; TRBD2 agrees at 12 bases. V was clipped by 5 bases and J by 2 bases; unmatched bases: 5. Germline V gene data show CDR1 as SGHNT and CDR2 as YENEEA. This CDR3 spans 16 amino acids. CDR3: CASSPRLAGATDTQYF. The CDR3, as DNA: TGTGCCAGCAGCCCGAGACTAGCGGGAGCCACAGATACGCAGTATTTT.

This clone appeared once. The chain joins TRBV5-1 to TRBJ2-1; TRBD1 matches at 10 bases. The CDR3 totals 16 residues. The germline CDR1 and CDR2 sequences are SGHRS and YFSETQ. J gave up 5 bases and V 3 bases, and 8 bases lay outside the gene matches. The CDR3 DNA is TGCGCCAGCAGCTCCAAGCCGGGACAGGGGAACAATGAGCAGTTCTTC. Translation: CASSSKPGQGNNEQFF.

J is TRBJ2-7 and V is TRBV4-1, with D possibly TRBD2 on 5 matching bases. The V and J ends lost 3 bases and 6 bases respectively, with 9 bases between them. Per the germline V gene, CDR1 is MGHRA and CDR2 is YSYEKL. This CDR3 comprises 12 residues. CDR3: CASSQGEGEQYF. CDR3 in DNA: TGCGCCAGCAGCCAGGGAGAGGGCGAGCAGTACTTC.

The chain uses TRBV6-5 and TRBJ2-1; 10 nucleotides agree with TRBD1. V lost 7 bases, J lost 6 bases, and 9 bases stayed unmatched. Germline lookup yields CDR1 MNHEY and CDR2 SVGAGI. The CDR3 covers 15 residues. CDR3 sequence: CASKRTGGIVNEQFF. CDR3 bases: TGTGCCAGCAAACGGACAGGGGGAATCGTCAATGAGCAGTTCTTC.

The J gene is TRBJ2-6, the V gene TRBV7-2; 9 bases agree with TRBD1. CDR3 length equals 16 residues. Germline CDR1 reads SGHTA; CDR2 reads FQGNSA. J gave up 2 bases and V 4 bases, and 3 bases lay outside the gene matches. The chain's CDR3 is CASSWDRAAGANVLTF. The DNA for the CDR3 is TGTGCCAGCAGCTGGGACAGGGCGGCTGGGGCCAACGTCCTGACTTTC. Full variable domain (rest looked up from reference TRBV7-2 and TRBJ2-6): GAGVSQSPSNKVTEKGKDVELRCDPISGHTALYWYRQSLGQGLEFLIYFQGNSAPDKSGLPSDRFSAERTGGSVSTLTIQRTQQEDSAVYLCASSWDRAAGANVLTFGAGSRLTVL.

CDR3 in amino acids: CASSPGGRPKETQYF. CDR3 in DNA: TGTGCCAGCAGCCCCGGAGGCAGACCAAAAGAGACCCAGTACTTC. The chain has TRBV5-4 and TRBJ2-5; a weak D match, TRBD2 (5 bases). The germline V and J ends were trimmed by 4 bases and 3 bases, with 16 bases remaining between them. Germline CDR1 reads SGHNT; CDR2 reads YYREEE (reference sequence). This CDR3 is 15 amino acids long.

V gene TRBV21-1 combines with J gene TRBJ1-1. TRBV21-1 is assigned pseudogene status. The CDR3 covers 15 residues. CDR3 protein: CASSKAAGTWNEAFF. The CDR3 DNA is TGTGCCAGCAGCAAAGCTGCGGGGACTTGGAATGAAGCTTTCTTT.

V usage is TRBV7-8 and J usage is TRBJ1-4, with D perhaps TRBD1 (5 bases). Trimming left V 5 bases short and J 7 bases short, with 20 bases between. The CDR3 runs to 16 residues. Germline CDR1 SGHVS, CDR2 FQNEAQ. This chain's CDR3 is CASSPSGPGWFEKLFF. As DNA, the CDR3 is TGTGCCAGCAGCCCCTCCGGGCCAGGGTGGTTTGAAAAACTGTTTTTT.

This chain joins TRBV6-2 or TRBV6-3 and TRBJ2-1, with 14 bases matching TRBD2. Looked up from germline, CDR1 is MNHEY and CDR2 is SVGEGT. J gave up 9 bases and V 5 bases, and 6 bases lay outside the gene matches. There are 15 residues in the CDR3. DNA for the CDR3: TGTGCCAGCAGTCCGACTAGCGGGAGGGGTCTTGAGCAGTTCTTC. Protein: CASSPTSGRGLEQFF.

This chain joins TRBV7-9 and TRBJ2-7, with no clear D. The germline V and J ends were trimmed by 5 bases and 5 bases, with 16 bases remaining between them. The CDR3 spans 14 residues. Germline V lookup: CDR1 SEHNR, CDR2 FQNEAQ (reference sequence). The CDR3 spells CASSHSIGWDEQYF. The CDR3 DNA reads TGTGCCAGCAGCCATAGCATTGGCTGGGACGAGCAGTACTTC.

This clone was observed once. The chain links TRBV7-9 to TRBJ2-7, with D possibly being TRBD2 (6 bases). This CDR3 contains 15 residues. Germline V lookup: CDR1 SEHNR, CDR2 FQNEAQ (reference sequence). Trimming pared 5 bases from V and 5 bases from J, leaving 19 bases between. The CDR3: CASSRWGERVDEQYF. Here the CDR3 DNA reads TGTGCCAGCAGCCGGTGGGGGGAGCGGGTAGACGAGCAGTACTTC.

This clone was detected only a few times. Here the CDR3 DNA reads TGTGCCAGCACCAAGTTGGGGGCAGGCTATGGCTACACCTTC. Translated: CASTKLGAGYGYTF. The V call is TRBV7-2, the J call TRBJ1-2, with D possibly matching TRBD1 (6 bases). The V end was cut by 7 bases, the J end by 4 bases, with 16 bases between. The CDR3 contains 14 residues. Germline V gene data show CDR1 as SGHTA and CDR2 as FQGNSA.

This clone was recorded only once. The rearrangement links TRBV5-4 to TRBJ2-1; TRBD2 aligns across 11 bases. From germline, CDR1 is SGHNT and CDR2 YYREEE (reference sequence). Losses at the gene ends were 9 bases for V and 8 bases for J; bases not matched to a gene: 10. This CDR3 spans 14 amino acids. CDR3 DNA sequence: TGTGCCACCAATAGCGGGAGGGCCACTCATGAGCAGTTCTTC. This gives the protein CATNSGRATHEQFF. Looking up the rest from reference TRBV5-4 and TRBJ2-1 gives the full variable domain: ETGVTQSPTHLIKTRGQQVTLRCSSQSGHNTVSWYQQALGQGPQFIFQYYREEENGRGNFPPRFSGLQFPNYSSELNVNALELDDSALYLCATNSGRATHEQFFGPGTRLTVL.

This clone has a handful of counts. The chain joins TRBV11-3 to TRBJ2-1, with 7 bases identical to TRBD2. The CDR3 contains 15 residues. V trimming: 0 bases; J trimming: 3 bases; junction bases outside the gene matches: 2. Germline V gives CDR1 SGHNT, CDR2 YENEEA. The CDR3 here is CASSLDGGGYNEQFF. The CDR3 DNA reads as TGTGCCAGCAGCTTAGACGGCGGGGGCTACAATGAGCAGTTCTTC.

This chain connects TRBV19 to TRBJ2-5, with 12 bases matching TRBD2. Germline trimming cut 5 bases from V and 4 bases from J; bases unmatched to any gene: 8. This CDR3 is 16 amino acids long. CDR1 and CDR2 (germline): LNHDA, SQIVND (reference sequence). The CDR3 is CASSAPGLAGGETQYF. DNA of the CDR3: TGTGCCAGTAGTGCGCCGGGACTAGCGGGTGGAGAGACCCAGTACTTC.

This rearrangement joins TRBV30 to TRBJ2-7, with a weak D call TRBD1 (6 bases). Trimming cost V 2 bases and J 1 base, with 9 bases left between them. Per germline, CDR1 GTSNPN and CDR2 SVGIG (reference sequence). The CDR3 sequence is 13 residues long. CDR3 coding DNA: TGTGCCTGGAGTCCAGGACAGTCCTACGAGCAGTACTTC. This translates into CAWSPGQSYEQYF.

The chain combines TRBV5-1 with TRBJ1-1; D not certain. The germline CDR1 and CDR2 sequences are SGHRS and YFSETQ. Trimming left V 0 bases short and J 1 base short, with 4 bases between. The CDR3 is 13 amino acids. CDR3 sequence (DNA): TGCGCCAGCAGCTTGGCCCAGAACACTGAAGCTTTCTTT. It is translated as CASSLAQNTEAFF. Using reference TRBV5-1 and TRBJ1-1 for the parts outside the CDR3, the full variable domain is KAGVTQTPRYLIKTRGQQVTLSCSPISGHRSVSWYQQTPGQGLQFLFEYFSETQRNKGNFPGRFSGRQFSNSRSEMNVSTLELGDSALYLCASSLAQNTEAFFGQGTRLTVV.

The chain uses TRBV2 and TRBJ1-1; 7 bases line up with TRBD1. Germline V CDR1 and CDR2: SNHLY, FYNNEI. Trimming cost V 6 bases and J 1 base; bases outside gene matches: 5. CDR3 length: 14 amino acids. CDR3 nucleotides: TGTGCCAGCAGGACCACAGGGGCGAACACTGAAGCTTTCTTT. Translating it yields CASRTTGANTEAFF. The full variable domain, its missing parts supplied by reference TRBV2 and TRBJ1-1, is EPEVTQTPSHQVTQMGQEVILRCVPISNHLYFYWYRQILGQKVEFLVSFYNNEISEKSEIFDDQFSVERPDGSNFTLKIRSTKLEDSAMYFCASRTTGANTEAFFGQGTRLTVV.

The chain employs TRBV15 and TRBJ2-7, with 8 bases aligning to TRBD1. The CDR3 loop spans 14 amino acids. Per germline, CDR1 LNHNV and CDR2 YYDKDF (reference sequence). V lost 4 bases to trimming and J lost 5 bases; unmatched junction nucleotides: 7. CDR3 DNA: TGTGCCACCAGCACCAGACAGGGGTTGGACGAGCAGTACTTC. This translates into CATSTRQGLDEQYF.

This chain connects TRBV29-1 to TRBJ2-5; 7 bases fit TRBD1. Germline V gene lookup returns CDR1 SQVTM and CDR2 ANQGSEA. The CDR3 has 14 residues. The J segment lost 0 bases and the V segment lost 6 bases, leaving 7 bases of the junction unmatched. The CDR3 loop reads CSVADRAYQETQYF. CDR3 DNA: TGCAGCGTCGCAGACAGGGCGTACCAAGAGACCCAGTACTTC.

The chain couples TRBV9 to TRBJ1-1; TRBD1 matches 9 bases. CDR1 and CDR2 (germline): SGDLS, YYNGEE. V shed 2 bases, J shed 4 bases, and the junction held 9 bases outside the gene matches. The CDR3 spans 16 residues. The CDR3, as DNA: TGTGCCAGCAGCGTTACAGGGGGCGCGGAGGTCACTGAAGCTTTCTTT. This gives the protein CASSVTGGAEVTEAFF.